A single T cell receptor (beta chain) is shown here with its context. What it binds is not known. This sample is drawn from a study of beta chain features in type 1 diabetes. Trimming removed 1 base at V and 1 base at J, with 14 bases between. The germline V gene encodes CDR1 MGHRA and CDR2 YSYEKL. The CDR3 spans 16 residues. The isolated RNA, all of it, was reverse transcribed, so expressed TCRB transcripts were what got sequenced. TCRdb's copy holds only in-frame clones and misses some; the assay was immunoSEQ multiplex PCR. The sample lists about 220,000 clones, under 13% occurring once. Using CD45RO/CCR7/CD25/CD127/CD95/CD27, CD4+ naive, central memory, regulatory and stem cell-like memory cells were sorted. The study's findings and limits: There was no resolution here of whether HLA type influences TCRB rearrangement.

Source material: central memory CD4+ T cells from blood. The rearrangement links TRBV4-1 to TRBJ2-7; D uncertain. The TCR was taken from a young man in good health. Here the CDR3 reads CASSQATWAESYEQYF. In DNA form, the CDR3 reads TGCGCCAGCAGCCAAGCTACTTGGGCGGAATCCTACGAGCAGTACTTC.